This TCR beta chain was recovered during a study of molecular identifiers for immune sequencing clone quantification. Overall study results and limits: Clones that exceeded 20 RNA copies held over 97% of effector molecules, yet under 1% in naive cells.

TCRdb recomputed calls from the PCR reads with MiXCR, one row per CDR3 protein. The table shows fewer than 45,000 distinct CDR3 sequences, with roughly 20% occurring only once. This clonotype was seen only a few times. Its antigen is undetermined. Using a CD8+CD4-CCR7+CD45RA+ phenotype, naive CD8 T cells were sorted. The clonotype was recovered from a human donor in good health. Some libraries in this study had Jurkat cell RNA spiked in. Sequenced input: naive CD8+ T cells from blood, with Jurkat cell RNA spiked in. Sample subset: FACS-sorted CD8+CD4-CCR7+CD45RA+ naive T cells.

In DNA, the CDR3 is TGCGCCAGCAGCCAAGACGCGGGGCCCTCCTACGAGCAGTACTTC. As protein: CASSQDAGPSYEQYF. The chain employs TRBV4-3 and TRBJ2-7, with D maybe TRBD2 (6 bases). Between the trimmed V and J ends, which lost 0 bases and 0 bases, there was a span of 9 bases. The CDR3 is made up of 15 amino acids. The germline V gene has CDR1 LGHNA and CDR2 YSLEER.